Listed below are T cell receptor beta chains from one sample, sequenced in a study of blood T cell repertoires in COVID-19. Sequencing used immunoSEQ multiplex PCR; TCRdb keeps in-frame clones, though not all of them. This sample has 220,000 or so clones; roughly 80% occur once, and the top ten carry 5.5%. Sequencing was done on a sample of peripheral blood. The receptors stem from a woman in her 70s with acute or convalescent COVID-19. The CDR3 runs from the conserved cysteine through the conserved F or W. The D gene is left open where the match is weak. Clone size is given for some rows only: seen once, a few or many times, or a class if the clone is expanded.

cdr3_length d_call j_call clone_size v_call cdr3_nt cdr3_aa
15 . TRBJ1-1 . TRBV7-8 TGTGCCAGCAGCCCGTACGACAGGCGGAACACTGAAGCTTTCTTT CASSPYDRRNTEAFF
13 TRBD2 TRBJ2-1 . TRBV29-1 TGCAGCGTTGTAAAGGGAGGGTCCGATGAGCAGTTCTTC CSVVKGGSDEQFF
14 . TRBJ2-2 . TRBV9 TGTGCCAGCAGCGTTGGACACAACACCGGGGAGCTGTTTTTT CASSVGHNTGELFF
16 TRBD1 TRBJ2-3 . TRBV6-6 TGTGCCAGCAGCCCCGGGACAGCCGAGGGCACAGATACGCAGTATTTT CASSPGTAEGTDTQYF
14 . TRBJ1-2 . TRBV5-1 TGCGCCAGCAGCTTGTTCCCAGGGGAAAATGGCTACACCTTC CASSLFPGENGYTF
14 . TRBJ1-5 . TRBV6-5 TGTGCCAGCACCCAACGGACACTTAATCAGCCCCAGCATTTT CASTQRTLNQPQHF
15 TRBD2 TRBJ2-2 . TRBV4-2 TGTGCCAGCCGAGATAGCGGGAGACCCTCCGGGGAGCTGTTTTTT CASRDSGRPSGELFF
14 . TRBJ2-5 few TRBV19 TGTGCCAGTAGTATAGAAAGCAGGGAAGAGACCCAGTACTTC CASSIESREETQYF
15 TRBD1 TRBJ1-5 . TRBV11-2 TGTGCCAGCAGTTCTACAGGGGCCTTGAATCAGCCCCAGCATTTT CASSSTGALNQPQHF
13 . TRBJ2-2 . TRBV29-1 TGCAGCGTACGCCTAGCGAACACCGGGGAGCTGTTTTTT CSVRLANTGELFF
15 . TRBJ2-7 . TRBV5-8 TGTGCCAGCAGCGCGCCTCGGGCCGGGACCTACGAGCAGTACTTC CASSAPRAGTYEQYF
13 . TRBJ1-5 . TRBV5-6 TGTGCCAGCAGCTCCGGGGGCAATCAGCCCCAGCATTTT CASSSGGNQPQHF
15 . TRBJ1-4 . TRBV5-4 TGTGCCAGCAGCTTGGCCGGCAGGGCTAATGAAAAACTGTTTTTT CASSLAGRANEKLFF
17 . TRBJ1-1 . TRBV5-3 TGTGCCAGAAGCTCGATAGGTAGGGGAAAAGGGAACACTGAAGCTTTCTTT CARSSIGRGKGNTEAFF
14 TRBD1 TRBJ2-1 . TRBV5-5 TGTGCCAGCAGCTTTGGACAGGGTTGGGGTGAGCAGTTCTTC CASSFGQGWGEQFF
13 TRBD1 TRBJ2-7 . TRBV24-1 TGTGCCACCTCCAGGGGGAGATCCTACGAGCAGTACTTC CATSRGRSYEQYF
15 TRBD1 TRBJ2-7 . TRBV19 TGTGCCAGTAGTATCCGGACAGGGGGCCTAAGGGAGCAGTACTTC CASSIRTGGLREQYF
13 . TRBJ1-2 . TRBV19 TGTGCCAGTAGTAATCGCGATCGGAGTGGCTACACCTTC CASSNRDRSGYTF